Reported below is one T cell receptor beta chain. The repertoire was sequenced with immunoSEQ multiplex PCR; TCRdb's copy has only in-frame clones and lacks some. The top ten clones hold 8% to 9.5% of a sample with just over 300,000 clones, 87% of them seen once. The data derive from a study of blood T cell repertoires in COVID-19. Study information: The origin of the acute and convalescent COVID-19 samples was the United States, Italy and Spain. T cells, B-cell-depleted T cells, or PBMCs supplied cDNA or gDNA.

Participants were placed into cohorts based on the clinical history they reported. CDR3 size: 17 residues. The V gene's germline CDR1 is MDHEN and CDR2 SYDVKM. V was cut by 2 bases and J by 0 bases, with 14 bases left in between. The rearrangement uses TRBV28 and TRBJ1-5; no clear D. Sequences were obtained from PBMCs or T cells enriched from blood (not recorded which). This sequence was found in a woman aged 18-30 years who had recovered from COVID-19. CDR3 coding DNA: TGTGCCAGCAGTTTACTAATGTCTGACTATAGCAATCAGCCCCAGCATTTT. Its protein is CASSLLMSDYSNQPQHF.